Below, 32 T cell receptor beta chains from the same sample are listed, as sequenced in a study of T cell repertoires in cytomegalovirus infection. Using its own MiXCR run on the reads, TCRdb lists one record per CDR3 protein. The table has around 100,000 distinct CDR3 sequences, around 45% seen once. Antigen specificity for these receptors is unknown. The source was CD8+ T cells from cultured PBMCs, collected from culture after CMV antigen stimulation. The origin of the receptors is a human donor in good health (CMV status not recorded). Some clones in this sample may be carry-over from other donors' samples.

In this sample, this clonotype turned up many times. CDR3 protein: CASSYQGGETQYF. The CDR3 region has the DNA TGTGCCAGCAGCTACCAGGGAGGAGAGACCCAGTACTTC. This chain joins TRBV7-9 and TRBJ2-5; perhaps TRBD2 as D (6 bases). The V gene's germline CDR1 is SEHNR and CDR2 FQNEAQ (reference sequence). With 4 bases removed from V and 4 bases from J, the gap between germline ends came to 10 bases. This CDR3 comprises 13 residues.

V gene TRBV27 combines with J gene TRBJ2-5, with TRBD2 matching 9 bases. The germline CDR1 and CDR2 sequences are MNHEY and SMNVEV (reference sequence). This CDR3 spans 16 amino acids. V dropped 3 bases and J dropped 1; count of bases not matched to a gene: 6. CDR3 in amino acids: CASSFSLAGSQETQYF. CDR3 DNA: TGTGCCAGCAGTTTCTCGCTAGCGGGGAGCCAAGAGACCCAGTACTTC.

This clonotype was seen only once. The chain has TRBV12-3 or TRBV12-4 and TRBJ1-1, with a tentative D call TRBD1 (6 bases). V dropped 4 bases and J dropped 0 bases, with 24 bases sitting between them. This CDR3 is 19 amino acids long. Here the CDR3 reads CASSSRTEWTASLNTEAFF. CDR3 sequence (DNA): TGTGCCAGCAGTTCCCGAACGGAATGGACAGCCTCTCTGAACACTGAAGCTTTCTTT.

The gene calls are TRBV6-5 and TRBJ1-6, with TRBD1 matching over 8 bases. The V and J ends lost 4 bases and 13 bases, in that order; junction bases with no gene match: 3. Germline V lookup: CDR1 MNHEY, CDR2 SVGAGI. The CDR3 covers 12 residues. As DNA, the CDR3 is TGTGCCAGCAGTTCGACAGGGGCGCCCCTCCACTTT. As protein: CASSSTGAPLHF.

CDR3 residues: CASSPSPGDEQYF. For the CDR3, the DNA is TGTGCCAGCAGCCCCTCCCCAGGGGACGAGCAGTACTTC. The V call is TRBV7-4, the J call TRBJ2-7; tentatively, D is TRBD1 (6 bases). Germline V CDR1 and CDR2: SGHVT, SQSDAQ. The CDR3 has 13 residues. V lost 5 bases and J lost 5, with 13 bases in between.

The table lists this clonotype with many counts. The chain combines TRBV11-2 with TRBJ2-3; 10 bases are a match to TRBD2. CDR1 and CDR2 (germline): SGHAT, FQNNGV. V dropped 3 bases and J dropped 0; count of bases not matched to a gene: 3. CDR3 length equals 16 residues. CDR3 protein: CASSFLAGVSTDTQYF. CDR3 bases: TGTGCCAGCAGCTTCCTAGCGGGGGTTAGCACAGATACGCAGTATTTT.

The chain carries TRBV6-2 or TRBV6-3 and TRBJ2-5, with D tentatively TRBD2 (6 bases). The V end lost 0 bases, the J end lost 2 bases, and 16 bases lay between the germline ends. This CDR3 contains 17 residues. Germline assignment: CDR1 MNHEY and CDR2 SVGEGT. CDR3 residues: CASSYSKLLAGQETQYF. In nucleotides, the CDR3 is TGTGCCAGCAGTTACTCGAAGCTACTAGCAGGTCAAGAGACCCAGTACTTC.

This clonotype was observed a few times. V and J are TRBV4-1 and TRBJ1-6; tentatively, D is TRBD1 (6 bases). Per germline, CDR1 MGHRA and CDR2 YSYEKL. The CDR3 covers 18 residues. V was trimmed by 2 bases and J by 0 bases, leaving 14 bases between them. This chain's CDR3 is CASSQPTGTSSYNSPLHF. The CDR3 coding sequence is TGCGCCAGCAGCCAACCAACAGGGACGAGCTCCTATAATTCACCCCTCCACTTT.

This sequence joins TRBV20-1 and TRBJ2-2, with 8 bases fitting TRBD2. This CDR3 has 18 residues. The V segment lost 4 bases and the J segment 4 bases; nucleotides outside the gene matches: 17. Germline CDR1 and CDR2: DFQATT and SNEGSKA (reference sequence). The CDR3 DNA sequence: TGCAGTGCTAAGGGGGTTAGCCCCGGGGGGGAGGCCACCGGGGAGCTGTTTTTT. Translating gives CSAKGVSPGGEATGELFF.

The chain combines TRBV5-4 with TRBJ1-1; TRBD1 aligns across 7 bases. From germline, CDR1 is SGHNT and CDR2 YYREEE (reference sequence). The V segment lost 1 base and the J segment 4 bases; nucleotides outside the gene matches: 4. The CDR3 runs 14 residues. The CDR3 region is CASSLRGLFTEAFF. The CDR3 DNA sequence: TGTGCCAGCAGCTTGAGGGGGCTTTTCACTGAAGCTTTCTTT.

The V and J genes are TRBV19 and TRBJ2-2, with TRBD1 matching 9 bases. The length of the CDR3 is 17 residues. In germline, CDR1 is LNHDA, CDR2 SQIVND (reference sequence). The V gene end was trimmed by 5 bases and the J gene end by 4 bases; junction bases not matched to a gene: 11. The CDR3 DNA reads as TGTGCCAGTAGTGCCCTAACGGACAGGGGAGCCACCGGGGAGCTGTTTTTT. Amino acids: CASSALTDRGATGELFF.

The chain is built from TRBV11-3 and TRBJ2-7, with 11 bases aligning to TRBD1. The CDR3 is 13 residues long. Germline lookup yields CDR1 SGHNT and CDR2 YENEEA. J was trimmed by 6 bases and V by 3 bases; bases with no gene match: 1. This chain's CDR3 is CASSFGTGGEQYF. The CDR3 DNA reads as TGTGCCAGCAGCTTCGGGACAGGGGGCGAGCAGTACTTC.

The gene calls are TRBV19 and TRBJ2-1; 10 positions match TRBD2. The CDR3 is 13 amino acids. CDR1 LNHDA and CDR2 SQIVND come from the germline V gene (reference sequence). Unmatched junction bases numbered 3, after V lost 10 bases and J lost 3 bases. The CDR3 DNA follows: TGTGCCACCCTAGCGGGGGACTACAATGAGCAGTTCTTC. This encodes CATLAGDYNEQFF.

This clonotype was counted many times. The chain combines TRBV7-2 with TRBJ1-2; D might be TRBD1 (5 bases). CDR1 is SGHTA and CDR2 is FQGNSA in the germline V gene. Trimming removed 8 bases from V and 2 bases from J, with 12 bases in between. This CDR3 is 13 amino acids long. The CDR3 nucleotides read TGTGCCAGCCGGGACGGAGTAAACTATGGCTACACCTTC. Protein: CASRDGVNYGYTF. The whole variable domain, filled in from reference TRBV7-2 and TRBJ1-2, reads GAGVSQSPSNKVTEKGKDVELRCDPISGHTALYWYRQSLGQGLEFLIYFQGNSAPDKSGLPSDRFSAERTGGSVSTLTIQRTQQEDSAVYLCASRDGVNYGYTFGSGTRLTVV.

This clonotype was recorded only once. The V call is TRBV4-1, the J call TRBJ2-1; TRBD1 matches 11 bases. Trimming cost V 3 bases and J 3 bases; bases outside gene matches: 1. CDR3 length: 15 amino acids. The germline V gene has CDR1 MGHRA and CDR2 YSYEKL. CDR3 nucleotide sequence: TGCGCCAGCAGCCACGGGACAGGGGGCTACAATGAGCAGTTCTTC. Translation: CASSHGTGGYNEQFF.

This chain joins TRBV7-2 and TRBJ2-3; D gene uncertain. The CDR3 totals 11 residues. V was shortened by 7 bases and J by 8 bases, with 10 bases between the two germline ends. Germline V gives CDR1 SGHTA, CDR2 FQGNSA. CDR3 sequence: CASKGDFTQYF. The CDR3 bases are TGTGCCAGCAAAGGAGATTTTACGCAGTATTTT. Using reference TRBV7-2 and TRBJ2-3 for the parts outside the CDR3, the full variable domain is GAGVSQSPSNKVTEKGKDVELRCDPISGHTALYWYRQSLGQGLEFLIYFQGNSAPDKSGLPSDRFSAERTGGSVSTLTIQRTQQEDSAVYLCASKGDFTQYFGPGTRLTVL.

The chain links TRBV6-6 to TRBJ1-5, with D possibly TRBD1 on 5 matching bases. CDR3 length: 16 amino acids. Germline V gene lookup returns CDR1 MNHNY and CDR2 SVGAGI (reference sequence). V lost 0 bases to trimming and J lost 6 bases, with 15 bases between them. As DNA, the CDR3 is TGTGCCAGCAGTTACTCGATCCGGGGGGGTATTCAGCCCCAGCATTTT. Translating gives CASSYSIRGGIQPQHF.

This clonotype occurred many times. The genes are TRBV7-8 and TRBJ2-1; 11 nucleotides align to TRBD2. The CDR3 consists of 18 residues. Germline CDR1 reads SGHVS; CDR2 reads FQNEAQ. Trimming at V came to 2 bases and at J to 7 bases, leaving 13 bases not matched to a gene. The CDR3 DNA follows: TGTGCCAGCAGCTTAACCATAGGACTAGCGGGCCCTTGGAATGAGCAGTTCTTC. It translates to CASSLTIGLAGPWNEQFF. The whole variable domain, filled in from reference TRBV7-8 and TRBJ2-1, reads GAGVSQSPRYKVAKRGQDVALRCDPISGHVSLFWYQQALGQGPEFLTYFQNEAQLDKSGLPSDRFFAERPEGSVSTLKIQRTQQEDSAVYLCASSLTIGLAGPWNEQFFGPGTRLTVL.

The chain has TRBV19 and TRBJ2-7; D unclear. V lost 3 bases to trimming and J lost 2 bases, with 5 bases between them. There are 12 residues in the CDR3. Germline V CDR1 and CDR2: LNHDA, SQIVND (reference sequence). The DNA of the CDR3 is TGTGCCAGTAGTATGGGCACCTACGAGCAGTACTTC. Amino acids: CASSMGTYEQYF.

The rearrangement joins TRBV4-1 to TRBJ2-7, with D perhaps matching TRBD2 (7 bases). Per germline, CDR1 MGHRA and CDR2 YSYEKL. Trimming took off 0 bases at V and 1 base at J, with 10 bases between the two ends. The CDR3 loop spans 15 amino acids. The CDR3 sequence: CASSQERGPSYEQYF. CDR3 DNA sequence: TGCGCCAGCAGCCAAGAGCGGGGGCCGTCCTACGAGCAGTACTTC.

This chain uses TRBV15 with TRBJ1-1; D is undetermined. V lost 6 bases to trimming and J lost 0 bases, with 8 bases between them. Germline CDR1 LNHNV, CDR2 YYDKDF (reference sequence). The CDR3 consists of 13 residues. The CDR3 DNA reads as TGTGCCACCAGAGACATAATGAACACTGAAGCTTTCTTT. Translation gives CATRDIMNTEAFF.

In DNA form, the CDR3 reads TGTGCCAGCAGCCCGACAGCCTTTCCCAACACTGAAGCTTTCTTT. It specifies CASSPTAFPNTEAFF. V usage is TRBV6-5 and J usage is TRBJ1-1; D may be TRBD1 (5 bases). V was cut by 6 bases and J by 2 bases, with 16 bases left in between. Germline CDR1 MNHEY, CDR2 SVGAGI. CDR3 length: 15 amino acids.

This clonotype was counted between two and nine times. This chain links TRBV6-5 with TRBJ1-1; TRBD1 agrees at 9 bases. The J segment lost 5 bases and the V segment lost 0 bases, leaving 7 bases of the junction unmatched. Per the germline V gene, CDR1 is MNHEY and CDR2 is SVGAGI. CDR3 length: 16 residues. CDR3 sequence (DNA): TGTGCCAGCAGTTACTCGGTGGGACAGGGAAGTACTGAAGCTTTCTTT. Translation: CASSYSVGQGSTEAFF.

This chain connects TRBV6-5 to TRBJ2-7; D might be TRBD2 (6 bases). Germline V gene data show CDR1 as MNHEY and CDR2 as SVGAGI. Trimming cost V 10 bases and J 0 bases, with 13 bases left between them. The CDR3 totals 13 residues. The CDR3 DNA reads TGTGCCACCGCTCCGGGGGACTCCTACGAGCAGTACTTC. It codes for CATAPGDSYEQYF.

This clonotype was counted a few times. This chain uses TRBV4-2 with TRBJ2-7; TRBD1 is a possible D gene (6 bases). The CDR3 length is 15 residues. Per the germline V gene, CDR1 is LGHNA and CDR2 is YNFKEQ. V was clipped by 0 bases and J by 2 bases, with 11 bases between them. CDR3 nucleotides: TGTGCCAGCAGCCAAGAAACGGCAGGGGCCTACGAGCAGTACTTC. The encoded protein is CASSQETAGAYEQYF.

This clonotype was detected ten times or more. CDR3 bases: TGCGCCAGCAGCCAAGAAATCCCGGGGGTACGGGACAGCTCTGGAAACACCATATATTTT. As protein: CASSQEIPGVRDSSGNTIYF. The chain couples TRBV4-1 to TRBJ1-3; 7 positions agree with TRBD1. CDR3 length: 20 residues. Germline V gene data show CDR1 as MGHRA and CDR2 as YSYEKL. V was pared by 0 bases and J by 0 bases, with 14 bases of the junction left unmatched.

The J gene is TRBJ2-5, the V gene TRBV20-1; 7 nucleotides match TRBD2. J lost 0 bases, V lost 6 bases, and 4 bases had no gene match. Looked up from germline, CDR1 is DFQATT and CDR2 is SNEGSKA (reference sequence). The CDR3 covers 13 residues. For the CDR3, the DNA is TGCAGTGCAAGGGACTACTACCAAGAGACCCAGTACTTC. Amino acid sequence: CSARDYYQETQYF.

This clonotype has only a few counts. V usage is TRBV27 and J usage is TRBJ1-4; weak D call: TRBD1 (5 bases). Between the trimmed V and J ends, which lost 5 bases and 0 bases, there was a span of 10 bases. The length of the CDR3 is 15 residues. Germline V CDR1 and CDR2: MNHEY, SMNVEV (reference sequence). In DNA, the CDR3 is TGTGCCAGCAGTCACCTGACAGCAACTAATGAAAAACTGTTTTTT. It is translated as CASSHLTATNEKLFF.

This clonotype has more than one count but fewer than ten. The CDR3 reads CASRPLFEGLGSGELFF. CDR3 sequence (DNA): TGTGCCAGCAGGCCGCTTTTTGAAGGGTTGGGCTCCGGGGAGCTGTTTTTT. V is TRBV6-1 and J is TRBJ2-2; D gene ambiguous. Germline V gene lookup returns CDR1 MNHNS and CDR2 SASEGT. CDR3 length: 17 residues. With 6 bases removed from V and 6 bases from J, the gap between germline ends came to 23 bases.

The chain recombines TRBV7-9 with TRBJ2-1, with unresolved D. The CDR3 sequence is 14 residues long. The V gene lost 0 bases and the J gene lost 3 bases, with 6 bases spanning the gap. Germline CDR1 reads SEHNR; CDR2 reads FQNEAQ (reference sequence). The chain's CDR3 is CASSLAADYNEQFF. The CDR3 nucleotides read TGTGCCAGCAGCTTAGCGGCAGACTACAATGAGCAGTTCTTC. Combining the CDR3 with reference TRBV7-9 and TRBJ2-1 gives the whole variable domain DTGVSQNPRHKITKRGQNVTFRCDPISEHNRLYWYRQTLGQGPEFLTYFQNEAQLEKSRLLSDRFSAERPKGSFSTLEIQRTEQGDSAMYLCASSLAADYNEQFFGPGTRLTVL.

The V gene is TRBV7-4, the J gene TRBJ1-1, with 8 bases lining up with TRBD1. This CDR3 is 14 amino acids long. V lost 3 bases and J lost 4; bases outside the gene matches: 4. Germline V CDR1 and CDR2: SGHVT, SQSDAQ. CDR3 in amino acids: CASSLTGDSTEAFF. The CDR3 DNA reads as TGTGCCAGCAGCTTGACAGGGGATTCCACTGAAGCTTTCTTT.

This chain joins TRBV19 and TRBJ2-5, with D uncertain. The V end was cut by 5 bases, the J end by 2 bases, with 9 bases between. Germline V gene lookup returns CDR1 LNHDA and CDR2 SQIVND (reference sequence). The CDR3 contains 13 residues. CDR3 amino acids: CASSPGHQETQYF. CDR3 in DNA: TGTGCCAGTAGTCCGGGCCATCAAGAGACCCAGTACTTC.